Below, one T cell receptor (beta chain) is given with its context. Sequenced by immunoSEQ multiplex PCR; TCRdb stores in-frame clones only, minus some. This sample carries over 55,000 clones, about four fifths of them seen once, and the ten largest clones take around 0.78%. This record belongs to a study of OX40 agonist ivuxolimab in advanced cancers. Trimming removed 6 bases from V and 8 bases from J; junction bases left unmatched: 11. The CDR3 is 14 amino acids. Germline V gives CDR1 MDHEN, CDR2 SYDVKM. The chain is built from TRBV28 and TRBJ1-2; 8 nucleotides line up with TRBD1. Sequenced here: CD4+ or CD8+ T cells sorted from blood, sampled in a trial of the OX40 agonist ivuxolimab. The receptor comes from an adult with an advanced solid tumor such as melanoma, head and neck, liver or kidney cancer. CDR3 in DNA: TGTGCCAGCAGCTCAGGGGGCTCAGGGAGAGGCTACACCTTC. Its protein product is CASSSGGSGRGYTF.